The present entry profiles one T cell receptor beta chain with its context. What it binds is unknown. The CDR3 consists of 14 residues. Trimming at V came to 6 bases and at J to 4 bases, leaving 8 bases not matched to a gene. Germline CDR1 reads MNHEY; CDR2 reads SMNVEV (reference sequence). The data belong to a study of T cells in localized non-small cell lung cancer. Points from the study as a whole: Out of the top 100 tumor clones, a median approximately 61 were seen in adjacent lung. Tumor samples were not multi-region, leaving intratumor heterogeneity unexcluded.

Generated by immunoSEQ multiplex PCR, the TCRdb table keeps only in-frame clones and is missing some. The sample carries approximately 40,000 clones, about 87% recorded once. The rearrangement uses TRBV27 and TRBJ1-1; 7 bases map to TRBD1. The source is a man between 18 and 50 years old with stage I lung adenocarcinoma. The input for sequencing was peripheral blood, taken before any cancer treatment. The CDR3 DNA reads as TGTGCCAGCAGCCACAGGGGCGGTAGCACTGAAGCTTTCTTT. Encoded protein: CASSHRGGSTEAFF.